This TCR beta chain was sequenced in a study of T cells after yellow fever vaccination. Findings and caveats of the study: Boosting was followed by the reappearance of most primary-vaccination clones (approximately 95% CD4, 70% to 90% CD8).

This clonotype has a handful of counts. Its matching antigen is unknown. TCRdb processed the 5' RACE reads anew with MiXCR; each CDR3 protein has one entry. The profile shows more than 95,000 distinct CDR3 sequences, around 15% of them singletons. The CDR3 has 12 amino acids. Germline assignment: CDR1 MNHEY and CDR2 SMNVEV (reference sequence). V lost 6 bases and J lost 4, with 9 bases in between. V gene TRBV27 combines with J gene TRBJ2-5; perhaps TRBD2 as D (6 bases). The clonotype originates from a man between 18 and 29 years old who received the YFV17D yellow fever vaccine. The material was CD8+ T cells sorted from PBMCs, obtained 5 days after the yellow fever booster vaccination. This CDR3 reads CASRHGGETQYF. Here the CDR3 DNA reads TGTGCCAGCAGACACGGGGGAGAGACCCAGTACTTC.